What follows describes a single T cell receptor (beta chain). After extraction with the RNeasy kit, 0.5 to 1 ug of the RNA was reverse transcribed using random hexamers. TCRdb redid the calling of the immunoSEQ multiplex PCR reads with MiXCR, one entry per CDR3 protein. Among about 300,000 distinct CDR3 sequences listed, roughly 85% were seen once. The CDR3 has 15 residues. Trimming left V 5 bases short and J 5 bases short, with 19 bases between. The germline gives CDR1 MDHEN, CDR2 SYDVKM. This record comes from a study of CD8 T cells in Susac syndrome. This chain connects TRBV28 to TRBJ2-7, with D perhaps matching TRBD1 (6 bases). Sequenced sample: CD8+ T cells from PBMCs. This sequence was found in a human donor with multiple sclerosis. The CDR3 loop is CASSPPGQGSNEQYF. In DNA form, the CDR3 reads TGTGCCAGCAGTCCACCGGGGCAGGGGTCCAACGAGCAGTACTTC.